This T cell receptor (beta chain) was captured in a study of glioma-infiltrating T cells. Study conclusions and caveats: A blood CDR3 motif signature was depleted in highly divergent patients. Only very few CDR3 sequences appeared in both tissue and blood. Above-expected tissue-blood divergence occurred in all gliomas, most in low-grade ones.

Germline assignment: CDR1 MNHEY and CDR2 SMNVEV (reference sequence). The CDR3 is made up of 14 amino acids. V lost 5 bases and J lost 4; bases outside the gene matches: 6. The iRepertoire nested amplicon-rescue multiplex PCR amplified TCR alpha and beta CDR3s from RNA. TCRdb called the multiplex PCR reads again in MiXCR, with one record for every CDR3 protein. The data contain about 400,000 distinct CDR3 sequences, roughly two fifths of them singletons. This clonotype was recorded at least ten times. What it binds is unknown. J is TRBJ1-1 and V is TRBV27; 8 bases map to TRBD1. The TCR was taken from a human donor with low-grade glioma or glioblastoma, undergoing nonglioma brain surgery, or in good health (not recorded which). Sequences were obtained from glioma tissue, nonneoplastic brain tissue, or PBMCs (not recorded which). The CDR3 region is CASSATGEGTEAFF. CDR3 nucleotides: TGTGCCAGCAGTGCGACAGGGGAAGGCACTGAAGCTTTCTTT.